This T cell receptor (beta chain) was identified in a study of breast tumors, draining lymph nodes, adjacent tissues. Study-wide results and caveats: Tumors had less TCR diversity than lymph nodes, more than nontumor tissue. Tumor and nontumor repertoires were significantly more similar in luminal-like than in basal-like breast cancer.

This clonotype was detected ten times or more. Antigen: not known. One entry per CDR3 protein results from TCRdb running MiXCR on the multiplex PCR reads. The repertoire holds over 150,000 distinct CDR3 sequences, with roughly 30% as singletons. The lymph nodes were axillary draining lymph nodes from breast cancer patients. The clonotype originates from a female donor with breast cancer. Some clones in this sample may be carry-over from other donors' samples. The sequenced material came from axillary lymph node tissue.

The CDR3 bases are TGTGCCACCGGGGGATGGGCAGGGAGTAACTATGGCTACACCTTC. Encoded protein: CATGGWAGSNYGYTF. The chain recombines TRBV19 with TRBJ1-2, with D possibly matching TRBD1 (5 bases). Trimming left V 10 bases short and J 1 base short, with 19 bases between. Germline V gives CDR1 LNHDA, CDR2 SQIVND (reference sequence). The CDR3 has 15 amino acids.